These T cell receptor beta chains were read from a single sample in a study of T-cell reconstitution after alpha-beta-depleted transplantation in children. TCRdb processed the PCR reads anew with MiXCR; each CDR3 protein has one entry. The sample carries fewer than 400,000 distinct CDR3 sequences, roughly 22% recorded once. Sequenced material: PBMCs from the stem cell graft donor, taken from the stem cell graft. These receptors all come from a human donor who donated a stem cell graft to a child with acute myeloid leukemia. CDR3s include the opening cysteine and the closing phenylalanine or tryptophan. The D gene is left open where the match is weak. Clone size is shown for a subset of rows, as once, few, many or a class of expanded clone.

CDR3	DNA	D	J	V	size
CASSGDSAPEKLFF	TGTGCCAGCAGCGGCGACAGCGCGCCTGAAAAACTGTTTTTT	NA	TRBJ1-4	TRBV7-6	NA
CASSTLRGQGSNQPQHF	TGTGCCAGCAGTACCCTCCGTGGCCAGGGTAGCAATCAGCCCCAGCATTTT	NA	TRBJ1-5	TRBV6-5	many
CASSLGGGVAETQYF	TGTGCCAGCAGTTTGGGGGGAGGGGTTGCGGAGACCCAGTACTTC	TRBD2	TRBJ2-5	TRBV28	NA
CASSLRGQGGTDTQYF	TGTGCCAGCAGCTTAAGGGGACAGGGTGGCACAGATACGCAGTATTTT	TRBD1	TRBJ2-3	TRBV7-2	NA
CSARTTGGLNQPQHF	TGCAGTGCTAGAACCACAGGGGGCCTCAATCAGCCCCAGCATTTT	TRBD1	TRBJ1-5	TRBV20-1	NA
CATSRGGTEANYGYTF	TGTGCCACCAGCAGAGGGGGGACGGAAGCTAACTATGGCTACACCTTC	NA	TRBJ1-2	TRBV15	NA
CASSLRPGWGPDSPLHF	TGTGCCAGCAGTTTGCGGCCTGGGTGGGGACCAGATTCACCCCTCCACTTT	NA	TRBJ1-6	TRBV12-3/TRBV12-4	few
CASSGGDSLLYEQYF	TGTGCCAGCAGTGGCGGGGACAGCCTCCTCTACGAGCAGTACTTC	NA	TRBJ2-7	TRBV6-1	NA
CASSPDRTRRGRTDTQYF	TGTGCCAGCAGCCCCGACAGGACCCGGAGGGGACGCACAGATACGCAGTATTTT	NA	TRBJ2-3	TRBV13	few
CASSRTSGSATGELFF	TGTGCCAGCAGCCGAACTAGCGGGAGTGCCACCGGGGAGCTGTTTTTT	TRBD2	TRBJ2-2	TRBV7-7	NA
CASSYSTRERYSNQPQHF	TGTGCCAGCAGTTACTCGACCCGGGAGCGGTATAGCAATCAGCCCCAGCATTTT	NA	TRBJ1-5	TRBV6-5	NA
CASSGDPGSYNEQFF	TGTGCCAGCAGCGGGGACCCCGGCTCCTACAATGAGCAGTTCTTC	NA	TRBJ2-1	TRBV5-4	few
CSVLGQQETQYF	TGCAGCGTTCTGGGACAGCAAGAGACCCAGTACTTC	TRBD1	TRBJ2-5	TRBV29-1	many
CAATGTRGTQYF	TGTGCCGCGACCGGGACCCGCGGGACCCAGTACTTC	NA	TRBJ2-5	TRBV24-1	NA
CASSQDWGRAADTQYF	TGCGCCAGCAGCCAAGATTGGGGGAGGGCCGCAGATACGCAGTATTTT	TRBD2	TRBJ2-3	TRBV4-3	few
CSARDPRPASGYQETQYF	TGCAGTGCTAGAGACCCCAGGCCGGCTAGCGGGTACCAAGAGACCCAGTACTTC	TRBD2	TRBJ2-5	TRBV20-1	few
CADIAGEGNEQFF	TGTGCCGACATAGCGGGAGAGGGAAATGAGCAGTTCTTC	TRBD2	TRBJ2-1	TRBV6-1	NA
CASTAGAVTGELFF	TGCGCCAGCACGGCGGGAGCGGTCACCGGGGAGCTGTTTTTT	TRBD2	TRBJ2-2	TRBV5-1	few
CSVFTGERAYEQYF	TGCAGCGTTTTCACAGGGGAGAGGGCCTACGAGCAGTACTTC	TRBD1	TRBJ2-7	TRBV29-1	many
CSVSGKMNTEAFF	TGCAGCGTCTCAGGAAAAATGAACACTGAAGCTTTCTTT	NA	TRBJ1-1	TRBV29-1	many
CASSLGDLDTEAFF	TGCGCCAGCAGCTTGGGGGACCTCGACACTGAAGCTTTCTTT	NA	TRBJ1-1	TRBV5-1	NA
CASGPSGSRYEQFF	TGTGCCAGCGGACCTAGCGGGAGTAGGTATGAGCAGTTCTTC	TRBD2	TRBJ2-1	TRBV27	many
CASSSDLGTSQPQHF	TGTGCCAGCAGCTCGGACCTCGGGACATCTCAGCCCCAGCATTTT	NA	TRBJ1-5	TRBV7-9	NA
CASSLNQAAGQYF	TGTGCCAGCAGTTTAAACCAGGCCGCTGGGCAGTACTTC	NA	TRBJ2-7	TRBV28	NA
CAISGTSGRTDTQYF	TGTGCCATCAGCGGGACTAGCGGGAGGACAGATACGCAGTATTTT	TRBD2	TRBJ2-3	TRBV10-3	few
CSGTGQGFYNEQFF	TGCAGTGGGACGGGACAGGGTTTTTACAATGAGCAGTTCTTC	TRBD1	TRBJ2-1	TRBV20-1	many
CSARASSGSLYEQYF	TGCAGTGCTAGAGCGTCTAGCGGGAGTTTATACGAGCAGTACTTC	TRBD2	TRBJ2-7	TRBV20-1	many
CATSVPGGRDNEQFF	TGTGCCACCAGTGTTCCTGGGGGGAGGGACAATGAGCAGTTCTTC	TRBD2	TRBJ2-1	TRBV24-1	many
CASSPLGAGGPTDTQYF	TGTGCCAGCAGCCCCCTAGGGGCGGGAGGCCCCACAGATACGCAGTATTTT	TRBD2	TRBJ2-3	TRBV5-5	NA
CASSKSRDRGTDTQYF	TGTGCCAGCAGTAAGAGCCGGGACAGGGGCACAGATACGCAGTATTTT	TRBD1	TRBJ2-3	TRBV2	many
CASSSTSGSSYNEQFF	TGTGCCAGCAGTTCGACTAGCGGGAGTTCCTACAATGAGCAGTTCTTC	TRBD2	TRBJ2-1	TRBV12-3/TRBV12-4	few
CASSAMPGPANEQFF	TGTGCCAGCAGCGCGATGCCGGGTCCAGCCAATGAGCAGTTCTTC	NA	TRBJ2-1	TRBV7-2	many
CASSIGTSYGYTF	TGTGCCAGCAGCATAGGGACATCTTATGGCTACACCTTC	NA	TRBJ1-2	TRBV9	NA
CATSRAASSDTQYF	TGTGCCACCAGCAGAGCGGCTAGTTCAGATACGCAGTATTTT	NA	TRBJ2-3	TRBV15	few
CASTTGGAGAYEQYF	TGTGCCAGCACCACCGGGGGGGCGGGGGCCTACGAGCAGTACTTC	TRBD2	TRBJ2-7	TRBV28	NA
CASSLKKGSHEQYF	TGTGCCAGCAGCCTGAAGAAGGGGTCACACGAGCAGTACTTC	NA	TRBJ2-7	TRBV11-3	few
CASSQDMTYEQYF	TGTGCCAGCAGTCAGGACATGACCTACGAGCAGTACTTC	NA	TRBJ2-7	TRBV12-3/TRBV12-4	few
CASSQELDRSYEQYF	TGTGCCAGCAGCCAAGAACTGGACAGATCCTACGAGCAGTACTTC	NA	TRBJ2-7	TRBV6-1	many
CSVGQGDNYGYTF	TGCAGCGTTGGACAGGGAGACAACTATGGCTACACCTTC	TRBD1	TRBJ1-2	TRBV29-1	many
CASSQPGRPSYEQYF	TGCGCCAGCAGCCAACCGGGACGGCCCTCCTACGAGCAGTACTTC	NA	TRBJ2-7	TRBV4-3	NA